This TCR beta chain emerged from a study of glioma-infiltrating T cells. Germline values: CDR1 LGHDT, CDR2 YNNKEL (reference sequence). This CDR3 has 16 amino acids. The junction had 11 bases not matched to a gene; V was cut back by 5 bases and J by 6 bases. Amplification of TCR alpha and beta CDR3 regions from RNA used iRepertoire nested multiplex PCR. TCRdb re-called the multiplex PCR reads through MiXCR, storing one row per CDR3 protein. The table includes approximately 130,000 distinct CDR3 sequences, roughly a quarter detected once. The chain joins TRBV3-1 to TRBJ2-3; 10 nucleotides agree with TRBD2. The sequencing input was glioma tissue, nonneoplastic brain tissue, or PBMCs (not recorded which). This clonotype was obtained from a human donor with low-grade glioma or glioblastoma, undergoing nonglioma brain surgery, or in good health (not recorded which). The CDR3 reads CASSDSGGYPLDTQYF. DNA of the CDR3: TGTGCCAGCAGCGATAGCGGGGGGTATCCTTTGGATACGCAGTATTTT.